This T cell receptor beta chain comes out of a study of blood T cell repertoires in COVID-19. Germline V gene data show CDR1 as SEHNR and CDR2 as FQNEAQ (reference sequence). Germline trimming cut 7 bases from V and 2 bases from J; bases unmatched to any gene: 10. CDR3 size: 15 residues. This table comes from immunoSEQ multiplex PCR, and its TCRdb copy is limited to in-frame clones, with some not included. The profile shows 260,000 or so clones, 65% to 90% of them singletons. This sequence was found in a man aged 18 to 30 who had recovered from COVID-19. The V and J genes are TRBV7-9 and TRBJ2-7; 8 nucleotides agree with TRBD2. The sample consisted of PBMCs or T cells enriched from blood (not recorded which). The CDR3 region has the DNA TGTGCCAGCACCAAAAACGGGGGGGCCCCCTACGAGCAGTACTTC. This translates into CASTKNGGAPYEQYF. The variable domain in full, with the rest retrieved from reference TRBV7-9 and TRBJ2-7, is DTGVSQNPRHKITKRGQNVTFRCDPISEHNRLYWYRQTLGQGPEFLTYFQNEAQLEKSRLLSDRFSAERPKGSFSTLEIQRTEQGDSAMYLCASTKNGGAPYEQYFGPGTRLTVT.